This paragraph covers one T cell receptor beta chain sequence. The data were obtained in a study of blood T cell repertoires in COVID-19. About the research overall: Whether acute or convalescent, the COVID-19 samples came from the United States, Italy and Spain. From T cells, B-cell-depleted T cells, or PBMCs came the material, which was cDNA or gDNA.

In the authors' methods: Reference gene primers were amplified, and this amplification served to estimate nucleated cell counts. TCRdb's copy holds only in-frame clones and misses some; the assay was immunoSEQ multiplex PCR. That table supplies the V and J calls and clone size; D and trimming were determined from the DNA. This sample has approximately 85,000 clones, with less than 95% found just once. Sequenced material: peripheral blood. This clonotype was obtained from a woman aged 45-65 years in a cohort sampled during active COVID-19.

CDR3 nucleotide sequence: TGTGCCAGCAGCGCATCTGGACAGGGGGTGGGCTATGGCTACACCTTC. Its protein is CASSASGQGVGYGYTF. The chain links TRBV7-9 to TRBJ1-2; 10 bases agree with TRBD1. Germline values: CDR1 SEHNR, CDR2 FQNEAQ (reference sequence). The CDR3 sequence is 16 residues long. V trimming: 5 bases; J trimming: 4 bases; junction bases outside the gene matches: 10.